Following are 13 T cell receptor beta chains from one sample sequenced in a study of beta chain features in type 1 diabetes. Sequenced material consisted of expressed TCRB transcripts (all of the isolated RNA was reverse transcribed). The method was immunoSEQ multiplex PCR; TCRdb's version includes in-frame clones alone and lacks a portion of them. The sample lists hundreds of thousands of clones; 9.6% were seen once. Sequences were obtained from naive CD4+ T cells from blood. Every receptor here comes from a woman between 18 and 29 years old in good health.

This clone has ten or more counts. This chain joins TRBV30 and TRBJ2-3; 8 nucleotides agree with TRBD1. Germline lookup yields CDR1 GTSNPN and CDR2 SVGIG (reference sequence). This CDR3 is 16 amino acids long. Trimming took 1 base from V and 0 from J; bases not matched to a gene: 6. The CDR3 DNA reads as TGTGCCTGGAGTGCCGGGACAGGCTGGAGCACAGATACGCAGTATTTT. This encodes CAWSAGTGWSTDTQYF.

Here the CDR3 reads CASSPRDTEQYF. CDR3 DNA: TGTGCCAGCAGTCCCAGGGATACCGAGCAGTACTTC. V and J are TRBV2 and TRBJ2-7, with D perhaps matching TRBD1 (5 bases). There are 12 residues in the CDR3. Trimming removed 5 bases from V and 6 bases from J, with 11 bases in between. Germline-derived CDR1 and CDR2 are SNHLY and FYNNEI.

This clone was recorded a few times. The chain combines TRBV5-1 with TRBJ2-7, with 9 bases matching TRBD1. The CDR3 consists of 19 residues. V lost 4 bases, J lost 0 bases, and 17 bases stayed unmatched. Germline loops: CDR1 SGHRS, CDR2 YFSETQ. In DNA form, the CDR3 reads TGCGCCAGCAGCCCGGCCTGGGGGCCCGGGACAGGGTCCTCCTACGAGCAGTACTTC. Translating gives CASSPAWGPGTGSSYEQYF.

The chain couples TRBV28 to TRBJ1-2; 7 bases agree with TRBD1. This CDR3 has 12 amino acids. V was pared by 4 bases and J by 8 bases, with 4 bases of the junction left unmatched. In germline, CDR1 is MDHEN, CDR2 SYDVKM. The CDR3 reads CASSSTGLGYTF. The DNA for the CDR3 is TGTGCCAGCAGTTCGACAGGGCTGGGCTACACCTTC.

This clone was picked up a small number of times. The CDR3 loop is CASSYWGEGSPLHF. CDR3 coding DNA: TGTGCCAGCAGTTACTGGGGGGAAGGTTCACCCCTCCACTTT. The rearrangement joins TRBV6-6 to TRBJ1-6, with D tentatively TRBD1 (5 bases). Germline CDR1 MNHNY, CDR2 SVGAGI (reference sequence). The CDR3 contains 14 residues. V gave up 1 base and J gave up 9 bases, with 10 bases separating them.

Only a few counts were recorded for this clone. The chain carries TRBV5-4 and TRBJ1-1, with TRBD1 matching over 8 bases. Germline V gene sequence: CDR1 SGHNT, CDR2 YYREEE (reference sequence). This CDR3 region has 14 residues. Trimming took 3 bases from V and 1 from J; bases not matched to a gene: 2. This CDR3 reads CASSWTGRNTEAFF. CDR3 sequence (DNA): TGTGCCAGCAGCTGGACAGGGAGGAACACTGAAGCTTTCTTT. Together with reference TRBV5-4 and TRBJ1-1, the CDR3 gives the full variable domain: ETGVTQSPTHLIKTRGQQVTLRCSSQSGHNTVSWYQQALGQGPQFIFQYYREEENGRGNFPPRFSGLQFPNYSSELNVNALELDDSALYLCASSWTGRNTEAFFGQGTRLTVV.

The V gene is TRBV21-1, the J gene TRBJ1-6. TRBV21-1 is a pseudogene. This CDR3 region has 16 residues. The CDR3 DNA is TGTGCCAGCAGCAAAGGCAGGGAGGCCGTTAATTCACCCCTCCACTTT. As protein: CASSKGREAVNSPLHF.

This clone occurred a few times. This chain uses TRBV11-2 with TRBJ2-7; TRBD1 matches at 7 bases. With V trimmed by 3 bases and J by 2 bases, 10 bases remained unmatched. Germline V gene lookup returns CDR1 SGHAT and CDR2 FQNNGV. CDR3 length: 16 residues. For the CDR3, the DNA is TGTGCCAGCAGCTTCATAAAAGGGCAGGGGGCCTACGAGCAGTACTTC. This translates into CASSFIKGQGAYEQYF.

The table lists this clone with a few counts. This rearrangement joins TRBV9 to TRBJ2-1, with 10 bases fitting TRBD1. V trimming: 4 bases; J trimming: 8 bases; junction bases outside the gene matches: 15. The CDR3 has 17 amino acids. Germline V gene lookup returns CDR1 SGDLS and CDR2 YYNGEE. Here the CDR3 DNA reads TGTGCCAGCAGCCCCAGACAGGGGGCGTCTCCCGGCGATGAGCAGTTCTTC. Translation gives CASSPRQGASPGDEQFF.

The J gene is TRBJ2-2, the V gene TRBV10-3; 11 nucleotides line up with TRBD2. Germline V CDR1 and CDR2: ENHRY, SYGVKD. CDR3 length: 16 amino acids. V shed 4 bases and J 2 bases; nucleotides not matched to a gene: 3. For the CDR3, the DNA is TGTGCCATCAGTGGGGGACTAGCGGCAAACACCGGGGAGCTGTTTTTT. Protein product: CAISGGLAANTGELFF.

This clone was counted many times. V and J are TRBV7-9 and TRBJ1-6; D possibly corresponds to TRBD1 (6 bases). V shed 3 bases and J shed 8 bases, with 14 bases lying between them. Germline V gene data show CDR1 as SEHNR and CDR2 as FQNEAQ (reference sequence). The CDR3 length is 15 residues. CDR3 in amino acids: CASSLDGQPDSPLHF. For the CDR3, the DNA is TGTGCCAGCAGCTTGGACGGACAGCCAGATTCACCCCTCCACTTT.

This clone was observed a few times. V and J are TRBV5-1 and TRBJ2-7; 8 nucleotides align to TRBD1. The CDR3 is 16 residues long. Germline CDR1 and CDR2: SGHRS and YFSETQ. V lost 5 bases and J lost 3; bases outside the gene matches: 13. The CDR3 spells CASRPGEDRALYEQYF. The CDR3 DNA reads TGCGCCAGCAGACCCGGGGAGGACAGGGCCCTCTACGAGCAGTACTTC.

This clone was counted between two and nine times. The J gene is TRBJ1-1, the V gene TRBV14; perhaps TRBD1 as D (5 bases). CDR1 SGHDN and CDR2 FVKESK come from the germline V gene. V lost 3 bases to trimming and J lost 1 base, with 9 bases between them. This CDR3 contains 14 residues. The CDR3: CASSHRATNTEAFF. CDR3 nucleotides: TGTGCCAGCAGCCACAGGGCCACGAACACTGAAGCTTTCTTT.